This TCR beta chain derives from a study of radiotherapy plus CTLA-4 blockade in lung cancer. In the study overall: Objective response rate was 15% to 20%; disease control rate, 25% to 35%. Findings of the study overall: The best predictor of response was reported to be early blood T cell clone dynamics, with interferon-beta. Clones derived from tumor TCRs expanded in blood after radiotherapy plus ipilimumab.

Profiling relied on immunoSEQ multiplex PCR, and the TCRdb table lists in-frame clones only, not all of them. The sample lists 90,000 or so clones, about four fifths occurring once. Focal radiation plus CTLA-4 blockade with ipilimumab was administered to patients who had chemo-refractory metastatic non-small-cell lung cancer. A word on this clone: The antigen is undetermined.

Germline V gene data show CDR1 as SEHNR and CDR2 as FQNEAQ (reference sequence). Trimming shortened V by 2 bases and J by 1 base, and 12 bases separated the two germline ends. The CDR3 has 16 residues. This receptor was identified in a human donor with non-small cell lung cancer who had stable disease on radiotherapy plus ipilimumab. The V call is TRBV7-9, the J call TRBJ1-5; D possibly corresponds to TRBD1 (5 bases). The sample was peripheral blood, taken from a patient treated with radiotherapy plus ipilimumab. This chain's CDR3 is CASSLSGGLSNQPQHF. In nucleotides, the CDR3 is TGTGCCAGCAGCTTATCTGGGGGGTTGAGCAATCAGCCCCAGCATTTT.